These 5 T cell receptor beta chains originate from one sample sequenced in a study of OX40 agonist ivuxolimab in advanced cancers. The data were produced by immunoSEQ multiplex PCR, yet TCRdb's version contains in-frame clones alone and is incomplete. The sample carries about 130,000 clones, just over 90% recorded once. This specimen was CD4+ or CD8+ T cells sorted from blood, taken in a trial of the OX40 agonist ivuxolimab. Receptors were obtained from an adult with an advanced solid tumor such as melanoma, head and neck, liver or kidney cancer.

This clone was observed once. The V and J genes are TRBV7-9 and TRBJ1-1; 8 bases line up with TRBD1. V was clipped by 4 bases and J by 1 base; unmatched bases: 8. The CDR3 extends over 16 amino acids. CDR1 SEHNR and CDR2 FQNEAQ come from the germline V gene (reference sequence). This CDR3 reads CASSSPTGAANTEAFF. Here the CDR3 DNA reads TGTGCCAGCAGCTCTCCGACAGGGGCTGCGAACACTGAAGCTTTCTTT.

The rearrangement uses TRBV5-1 and TRBJ2-1; 8 nucleotides align to TRBD1. The CDR3 totals 17 residues. V lost 4 bases and J lost 6; bases outside the gene matches: 15. CDR1 and CDR2 (germline): SGHRS, YFSETQ. The chain's CDR3 is CASSHGTGYQVSNEQFF. CDR3 in DNA: TGCGCCAGCAGCCACGGGACAGGCTATCAGGTCTCCAATGAGCAGTTCTTC.

V gene TRBV6-6 combines with J gene TRBJ1-1; maybe TRBD1 (6 bases). V was cut by 2 bases and J by 6 bases, with 13 bases left in between. The CDR3 consists of 14 residues. The germline V gene has CDR1 MNHNY and CDR2 SVGAGI (reference sequence). The CDR3 coding sequence is TGTGCCAGCAGTTACGGGACGGGGGGGCCTGAAGCTTTCTTT. As protein: CASSYGTGGPEAFF.

The rearrangement joins TRBV5-4 to TRBJ1-3, with D tentatively TRBD1 (5 bases). V lost 4 bases and J 0 bases, leaving 14 bases between the germline ends. This CDR3 spans 16 amino acids. Germline CDR1 SGHNT, CDR2 YYREEE (reference sequence). CDR3 DNA sequence: TGTGCCAGCAGCGGGGGACTGCCGAGCTCTGGAAACACCATATATTTT. It codes for CASSGGLPSSGNTIYF.

This clone turned up a few times. The J gene is TRBJ1-1, the V gene TRBV20-1; D not certain. Germline V gives CDR1 DFQATT, CDR2 SNEGSKA (reference sequence). The V gene lost 5 bases and the J gene lost 7 bases, with 11 bases spanning the gap. The CDR3 spans 11 residues. The CDR3: CSADRAFEAFF. CDR3 coding DNA: TGCAGTGCTGACCGGGCTTTTGAAGCTTTCTTT.